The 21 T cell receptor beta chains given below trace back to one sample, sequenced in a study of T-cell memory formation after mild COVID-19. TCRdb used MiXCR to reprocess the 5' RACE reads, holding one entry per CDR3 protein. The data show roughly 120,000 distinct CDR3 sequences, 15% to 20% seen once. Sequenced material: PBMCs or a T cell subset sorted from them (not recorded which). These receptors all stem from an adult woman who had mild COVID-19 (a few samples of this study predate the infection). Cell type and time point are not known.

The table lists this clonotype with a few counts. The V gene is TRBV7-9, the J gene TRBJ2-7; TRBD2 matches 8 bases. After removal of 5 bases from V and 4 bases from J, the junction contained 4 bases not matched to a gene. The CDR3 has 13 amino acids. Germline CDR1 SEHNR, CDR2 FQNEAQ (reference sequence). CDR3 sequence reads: CASSPTSGYEQYF. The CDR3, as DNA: TGTGCCAGCAGCCCCACTAGCGGATACGAGCAGTACTTC.

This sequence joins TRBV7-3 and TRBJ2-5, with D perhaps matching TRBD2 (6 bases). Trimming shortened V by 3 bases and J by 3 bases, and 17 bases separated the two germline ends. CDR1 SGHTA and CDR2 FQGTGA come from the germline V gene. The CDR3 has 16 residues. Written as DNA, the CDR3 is TGTGCCAGCAGCTTCAGTGGTTCTAGCGCGAAAGAGACCCAGTACTTC. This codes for CASSFSGSSAKETQYF.

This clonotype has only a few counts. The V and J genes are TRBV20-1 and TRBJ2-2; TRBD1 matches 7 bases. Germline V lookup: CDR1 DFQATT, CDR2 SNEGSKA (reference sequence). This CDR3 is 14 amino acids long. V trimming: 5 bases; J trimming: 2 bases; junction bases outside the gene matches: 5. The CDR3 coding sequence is TGCAGTGCTCCGGACAGGTTTAACACCGGGGAGCTGTTTTTT. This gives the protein CSAPDRFNTGELFF.

The DNA for the CDR3 is TGTGCCACCAGTGTTAACGAAAGGGAAAGCACAGATACGCAGTATTTT. Translated, it gives CATSVNERESTDTQYF. The V and J genes are TRBV24-1 and TRBJ2-3; no reliable D call. This CDR3 is built from 16 residues. Trimming pared 5 bases from V and 0 bases from J, leaving 14 bases between. Germline V CDR1 and CDR2: KGHDR, SFDVKD.

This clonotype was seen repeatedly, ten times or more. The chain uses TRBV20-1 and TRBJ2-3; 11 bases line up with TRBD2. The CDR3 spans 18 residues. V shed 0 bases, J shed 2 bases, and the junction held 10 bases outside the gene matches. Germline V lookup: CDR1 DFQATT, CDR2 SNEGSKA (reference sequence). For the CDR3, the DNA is TGCAGTGCTAGAGATGGGATCGGGACTAGCGGTTTCACAGATACGCAGTATTTT. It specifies CSARDGIGTSGFTDTQYF.

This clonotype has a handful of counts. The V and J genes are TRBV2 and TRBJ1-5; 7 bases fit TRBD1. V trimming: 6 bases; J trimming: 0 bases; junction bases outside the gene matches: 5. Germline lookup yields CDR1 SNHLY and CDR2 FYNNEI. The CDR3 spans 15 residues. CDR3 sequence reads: CASRKTGNSNQPQHF. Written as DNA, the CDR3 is TGTGCCAGCAGGAAGACAGGGAATAGCAATCAGCCCCAGCATTTT.

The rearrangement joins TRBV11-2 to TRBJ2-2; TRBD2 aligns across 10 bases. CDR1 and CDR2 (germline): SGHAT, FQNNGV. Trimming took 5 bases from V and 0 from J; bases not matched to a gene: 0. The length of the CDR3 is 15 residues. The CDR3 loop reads CASSGTSANTGELFF. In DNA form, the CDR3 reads TGTGCCAGCAGCGGGACTAGCGCGAACACCGGGGAGCTGTTTTTT.

CDR3 protein: CASSQPGQDFTGANVLTF. The CDR3 bases are TGTGCCAGCAGCCAGCCGGGACAGGACTTTACTGGGGCCAACGTCCTGACTTTC. This chain joins TRBV14 and TRBJ2-6, with 8 bases that match TRBD1. The CDR3 runs 18 residues. Losses at the gene ends were 3 bases for V and 2 bases for J; bases not matched to a gene: 9. CDR1 is SGHDN and CDR2 is FVKESK in the germline V gene.

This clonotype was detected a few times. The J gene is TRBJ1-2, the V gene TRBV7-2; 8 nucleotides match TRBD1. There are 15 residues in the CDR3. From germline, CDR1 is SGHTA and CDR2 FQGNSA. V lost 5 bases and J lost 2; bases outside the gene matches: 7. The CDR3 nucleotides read TGTGCCAGCAGCCCGGGGACAGGTGGAAACTATGGCTACACCTTC. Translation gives CASSPGTGGNYGYTF.

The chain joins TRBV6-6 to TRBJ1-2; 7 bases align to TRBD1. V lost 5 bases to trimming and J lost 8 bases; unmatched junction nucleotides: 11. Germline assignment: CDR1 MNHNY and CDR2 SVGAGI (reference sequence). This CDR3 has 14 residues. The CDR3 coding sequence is TGTGCCAGCAGTACCCTCGGAGGGGGCCAGGGCTACACCTTC. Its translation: CASSTLGGGQGYTF.

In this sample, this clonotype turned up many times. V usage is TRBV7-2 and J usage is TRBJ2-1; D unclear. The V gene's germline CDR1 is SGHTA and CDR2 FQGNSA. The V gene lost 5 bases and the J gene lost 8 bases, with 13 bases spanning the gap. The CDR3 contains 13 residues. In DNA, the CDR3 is TGTGCCAGCAGCATCGACGGCAGCTATGAGCAGTTCTTC. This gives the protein CASSIDGSYEQFF.

CDR3 loop: CATQGDIDYNEQFF. As DNA, the CDR3 is TGTGCCACCCAGGGGGACATCGACTACAATGAGCAGTTCTTC. The chain recombines TRBV6-6 with TRBJ2-1; TRBD1 agrees at 7 bases. Trimming removed 10 bases from V and 3 bases from J; junction bases left unmatched: 9. This CDR3 is built from 14 residues. Germline V gene lookup returns CDR1 MNHNY and CDR2 SVGAGI (reference sequence).

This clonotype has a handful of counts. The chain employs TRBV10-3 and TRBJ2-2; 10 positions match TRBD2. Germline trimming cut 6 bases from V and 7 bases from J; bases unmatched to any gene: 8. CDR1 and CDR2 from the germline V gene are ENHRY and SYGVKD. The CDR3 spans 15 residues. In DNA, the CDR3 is TGTGCCATCAGCGGAGCGGGGGGGACGATCGGGGAGCTGTTTTTT. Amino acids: CAISGAGGTIGELFF.

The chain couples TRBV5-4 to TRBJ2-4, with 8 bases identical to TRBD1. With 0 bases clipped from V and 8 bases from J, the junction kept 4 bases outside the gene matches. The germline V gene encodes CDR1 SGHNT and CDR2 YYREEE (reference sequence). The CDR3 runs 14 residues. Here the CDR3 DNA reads TGTGCCAGCAGCTTGGGACAGGGGCTGTACATTCAGTACTTC. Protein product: CASSLGQGLYIQYF.

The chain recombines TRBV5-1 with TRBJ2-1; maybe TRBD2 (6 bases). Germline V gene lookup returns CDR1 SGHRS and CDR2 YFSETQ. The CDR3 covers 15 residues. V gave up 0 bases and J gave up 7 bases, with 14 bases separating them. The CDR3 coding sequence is TGCGCCAGCAGCTTGGCCGGACTACGAAGAAATGAGCAGTTCTTC. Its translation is CASSLAGLRRNEQFF. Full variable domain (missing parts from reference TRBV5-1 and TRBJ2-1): KAGVTQTPRYLIKTRGQQVTLSCSPISGHRSVSWYQQTPGQGLQFLFEYFSETQRNKGNFPGRFSGRQFSNSRSEMNVSTLELGDSALYLCASSLAGLRRNEQFFGPGTRLTVL.

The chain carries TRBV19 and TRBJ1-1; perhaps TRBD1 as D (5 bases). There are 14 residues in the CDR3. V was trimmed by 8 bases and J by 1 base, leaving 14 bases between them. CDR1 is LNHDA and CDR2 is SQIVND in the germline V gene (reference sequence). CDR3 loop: CASSWTRENTEAFF. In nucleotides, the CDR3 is TGTGCCAGTTCATGGACCAGGGAGAACACTGAAGCTTTCTTT. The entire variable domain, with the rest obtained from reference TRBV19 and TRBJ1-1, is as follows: DGGITQSPKYLFRKEGQNVTLSCEQNLNHDAMYWYRQDPGQGLRLIYYSQIVNDFQKGDIAEGYSVSREKKESFPLTVTSAQKNPTAFYLCASSWTRENTEAFFGQGTRLTVV.

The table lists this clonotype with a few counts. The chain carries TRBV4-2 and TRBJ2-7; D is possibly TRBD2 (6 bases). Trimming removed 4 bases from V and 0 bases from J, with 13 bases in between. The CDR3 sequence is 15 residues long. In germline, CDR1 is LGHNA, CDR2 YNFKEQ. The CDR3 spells CASSLEDYRSYEQYF. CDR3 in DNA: TGTGCCAGCAGCCTCGAGGACTATCGCTCCTACGAGCAGTACTTC.

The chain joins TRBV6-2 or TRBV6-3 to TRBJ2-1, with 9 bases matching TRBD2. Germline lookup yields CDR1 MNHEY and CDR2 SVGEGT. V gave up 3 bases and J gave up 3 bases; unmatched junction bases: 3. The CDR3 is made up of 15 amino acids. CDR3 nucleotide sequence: TGTGCCAGCAGTTATGGTAGCGGGAGCTACAATGAGCAGTTCTTC. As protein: CASSYGSGSYNEQFF.

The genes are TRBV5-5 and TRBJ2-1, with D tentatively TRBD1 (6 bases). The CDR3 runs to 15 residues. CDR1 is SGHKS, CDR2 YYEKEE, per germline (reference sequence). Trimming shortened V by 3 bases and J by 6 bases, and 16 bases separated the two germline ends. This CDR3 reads CASSSGVLLSNEQFF. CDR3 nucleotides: TGTGCCAGCAGCTCAGGGGTTTTACTCTCCAATGAGCAGTTCTTC.

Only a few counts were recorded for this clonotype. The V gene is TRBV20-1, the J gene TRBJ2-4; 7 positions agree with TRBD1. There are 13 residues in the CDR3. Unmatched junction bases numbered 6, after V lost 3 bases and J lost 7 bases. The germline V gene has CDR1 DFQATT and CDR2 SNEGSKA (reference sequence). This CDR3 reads CSASWQGVNIQYF. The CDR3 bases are TGCAGTGCTAGTTGGCAGGGGGTGAACATTCAGTACTTC.

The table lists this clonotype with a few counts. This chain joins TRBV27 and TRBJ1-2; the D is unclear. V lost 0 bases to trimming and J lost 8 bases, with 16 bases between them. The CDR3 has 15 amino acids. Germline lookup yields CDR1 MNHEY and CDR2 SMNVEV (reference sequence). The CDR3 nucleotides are TGTGCCAGCAGTTTATCAGAATCCGGGTTCCGGGGCTACACCTTC. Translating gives CASSLSESGFRGYTF.